This TCR beta chain stems from a study of T cells in Graves' hyperthyroidism and ophthalmopathy. Overall study: Pretreatment peripheral blood was obtained at initial diagnosis.

Germline V gives CDR1 SGHAT, CDR2 FQNNGV. This CDR3 contains 15 residues. Unmatched junction bases numbered 5, after V lost 2 bases and J lost 2 bases. This clonotype came up many times. Researchers amplified the TCR beta CDR3 regions from RNA transcripts. The HTBI primer set served for first-round RT-PCR of the TCR CDR3. TCRdb redid the calling of the multiplex PCR reads with MiXCR, one entry per CDR3 protein. The repertoire has a few hundred thousand distinct CDR3 sequences, 21% of them found once; the top ten carry 50%. Sequencing was done on a sample of blood. The chain couples TRBV11-2 to TRBJ2-7, with 8 bases lining up with TRBD1. The sequence came from a woman aged 50 to 60 with Graves' hyperthyroidism. In DNA form, the CDR3 reads TGTGCCAGCAGCTTAAGGCCGGACAGGGCCTACGAGCAGTACTTC. It translates to CASSLRPDRAYEQYF.